The 21 T cell receptor beta chains in this list originate from one sample, sequenced in a study of immune reconstitution after stem cell transplant in scleroderma. One entry per CDR3 protein, called by TCRdb with MiXCR from the RT-PCR reads. Seen here are 1,500 to 2,000 distinct CDR3 sequences, around an eighth observed once, and the top ten hold roughly 24%. The sample was acquired before or after autologous hematopoietic stem cell transplantation (not recorded which). Receptor source: a female donor with systemic sclerosis.

Note on this clonotype: Given a much more abundant clone one base away, this may be a read error. This sequence joins TRBV13 and TRBJ1-6; D remains ambiguous. V was clipped by 11 bases and J by 0 bases, with 14 bases between them. Germline loops: CDR1 PRHDT, CDR2 FYEKMQ (reference sequence). CDR3 size: 15 residues. The CDR3 DNA reads TGTGCCGGCACCCTCGCGACCTCCTATAATTCACCCCTCCACTTT. Its protein product is CAGTLATSYNSPLHF.

This clonotype is termed large. This rearrangement joins TRBV11-3 to TRBJ2-1; 8 bases match TRBD2. Germline V gives CDR1 SGHNT, CDR2 YENEEA. The ends lost 0 bases at V and 10 bases at J; junction bases unmatched: 11. The CDR3 extends over 16 amino acids. The CDR3 spells CASSLEGAGVLGEQFF. CDR3 coding DNA: TGTGCCAGCAGCTTAGAGGGAGCGGGGGTTCTCGGAGAGCAGTTCTTC.

The chain is built from TRBV19 and TRBJ1-1; TRBD1 agrees at 8 bases. Germline loops: CDR1 LNHDA, CDR2 SQIVND (reference sequence). This CDR3 comprises 14 residues. J gave up 1 base and V 5 bases, and 3 bases lay outside the gene matches. In DNA, the CDR3 is TGTGCCAGTAGTTTTGGACAGGGGAACACTGAAGCTTTCTTT. It encodes CASSFGQGNTEAFF.

With regard to this clonotype: This may arise from a read error, as a much more abundant clone is one base away. The chain couples TRBV6-5 to TRBJ2-7; D is possibly TRBD1 (6 bases). The V gene lost 9 bases and the J gene lost 6 bases, with 12 bases spanning the gap. This CDR3 spans 11 amino acids. Per the germline V gene, CDR1 is MNHEY and CDR2 is SVGAGI. The CDR3 loop reads CASGTSLEQYF. The CDR3 bases are TGTGCCAGTGGGACATCTCTCGAGCAGTACTTC.

This clonotype ranks as medium-sized (0.01 to 0.1%). The rearrangement uses TRBV10-3 and TRBJ2-7; perhaps TRBD1 as D (6 bases). The CDR3 runs 15 residues. CDR1 is ENHRY and CDR2 is SYGVKD in the germline V gene. Trimming pared 2 bases from V and 7 bases from J, leaving 18 bases between. The CDR3 sequence is CAISEQPDRPGEQYF. CDR3 DNA sequence: TGTGCCATCAGTGAGCAACCAGACAGGCCGGGGGAGCAGTACTTC.

The chain uses TRBV7-9 and TRBJ1-1; D is unclear. The CDR3 is 14 amino acids. Trimming removed 7 bases at V and 1 base at J, with 13 bases between. Germline CDR1 SEHNR, CDR2 FQNEAQ (reference sequence). The DNA for the CDR3 is TGTGCCAGCACGGCCCTCAAGAGGAACACTGAAGCTTTCTTT. Translation: CASTALKRNTEAFF.

The CDR3 loop reads CSARGGAAEAFF. DNA of the CDR3: TGCAGCGCCCGAGGGGGCGCAGCTGAAGCTTTCTTT. V gene TRBV29-1 combines with J gene TRBJ1-1, with 7 bases identical to TRBD1. V lost 7 bases and J lost 6; bases outside the gene matches: 8. CDR3 size: 12 residues. CDR1 and CDR2 from the germline V gene are SQVTM and ANQGSEA.

Sample share makes this clonotype medium-sized. The J gene is TRBJ1-1, the V gene TRBV5-1; D is uncertain. V was shortened by 4 bases and J by 8 bases, with 15 bases between the two germline ends. CDR1 and CDR2 (germline): SGHRS, YFSETQ. The CDR3 runs 13 residues. CDR3 sequence: CASSPRLREEAFF. CDR3 bases: TGCGCCAGCAGCCCCAGGCTGAGGGAGGAAGCTTTCTTT.

The V and J genes are TRBV20-1 and TRBJ2-7, with D perhaps TRBD2 (7 bases). Trimming removed 6 bases from V and 5 bases from J, with 17 bases in between. The germline V gene has CDR1 DFQATT and CDR2 SNEGSKA (reference sequence). The CDR3 sequence is 13 residues long. The CDR3 sequence is CSAGGAGINEQYF. CDR3 sequence (DNA): TGCAGTGCAGGGGGGGCGGGGATCAACGAGCAGTACTTC.

This clonotype qualifies as medium-sized. The chain links TRBV9 to TRBJ2-6; D is uncertain. The V gene lost 4 bases and the J gene lost 0 bases, with 5 bases spanning the gap. This CDR3 is 14 amino acids long. Germline lookup yields CDR1 SGDLS and CDR2 YYNGEE. The DNA of the CDR3 is TGTGCCAGCAGCCCTTACTCTGGGGCCAACGTCCTGACTTTC. It is translated as CASSPYSGANVLTF.

This clonotype was seen once. This chain links TRBV10-1 with TRBJ1-1, with TRBD1 as a possible D gene (5 bases). Germline lookup yields CDR1 WNHNN and CDR2 SYGVQD (reference sequence). The CDR3 sequence is 13 residues long. V was trimmed by 5 bases and J by 1 base, leaving 8 bases between them. The CDR3 protein is CASSFDRNTEAFF. CDR3 coding DNA: TGCGCCAGCAGTTTTGACAGGAACACTGAAGCTTTCTTT.

Details on this clonotype: A much bigger clone sits one base away, suggesting this may be a read error. The CDR3 DNA reads as TGTGCCAGCAGCCGGGCAGGCGGGCGCCAAGAGACCCAGTACTTC. Translation: CASSRAGGRQETQYF. The V gene is TRBV3-1, the J gene TRBJ2-5; a weak D match, TRBD2 (5 bases). V was cut by 4 bases and J by 1 base, with 13 bases left in between. The germline CDR1 and CDR2 sequences are LGHDT and YNNKEL (reference sequence). The CDR3 consists of 15 residues.

Sample share makes this clonotype medium-sized. The rearrangement uses TRBV20-1 and TRBJ1-4, with TRBD1 matching over 7 bases. Germline assignment: CDR1 DFQATT and CDR2 SNEGSKA (reference sequence). The CDR3 runs 13 residues. Germline trimming cut 6 bases from V and 4 bases from J; bases unmatched to any gene: 5. CDR3 sequence (DNA): TGCAGTGCCCGGACAGGCCATAATGAAAAACTGTTTTTT. Translation: CSARTGHNEKLFF.

The chain carries TRBV7-9 and TRBJ1-2, with a weak D call TRBD1 (6 bases). CDR1 is SEHNR and CDR2 is FQNEAQ in the germline V gene (reference sequence). The CDR3 extends over 15 amino acids. Trimming shortened V by 5 bases and J by 0 bases, and 13 bases separated the two germline ends. This CDR3 reads CASSAPGQTNYGYTF. Here the CDR3 DNA reads TGTGCCAGCAGCGCACCGGGACAAACTAACTATGGCTACACCTTC.

In its sample, this clonotype ranks as medium-sized (0.01 to 0.1%). The CDR3 here is CASRNRDSYPDNEQFF. The DNA for the CDR3 is TGCGCCAGCAGGAACCGGGACTCTTATCCCGACAATGAGCAGTTCTTC. The genes are TRBV10-1 and TRBJ2-1, with TRBD2 as a possible D gene (6 bases). Deletions cut 6 bases from V and 5 bases from J, with 20 bases between. The CDR3 contains 16 residues. Germline CDR1 is WNHNN and CDR2 is SYGVQD (reference sequence).

This clonotype is large within its sample. The chain combines TRBV7-3 with TRBJ2-2; D remains ambiguous. Germline-derived CDR1 and CDR2 are SGHTA and FQGTGA. V was trimmed by 1 base and J by 5 bases, leaving 5 bases between them. This CDR3 has 13 residues. The CDR3 loop is CASSLSGTGELFF. CDR3 nucleotides: TGTGCCAGCAGCTTAAGTGGGACCGGGGAGCTGTTTTTT.

This clonotype was counted only a few times. V is TRBV3-1 and J is TRBJ2-5; D gene ambiguous. Germline lookup yields CDR1 LGHDT and CDR2 YNNKEL (reference sequence). The CDR3 runs to 12 residues. Between the trimmed V and J ends, which lost 2 bases and 5 bases, there was a span of 6 bases. The CDR3 DNA is TGTGCCAGCAGCCAACGCAGGGAGACCCAGTACTTC. Translating it yields CASSQRRETQYF.

This clonotype was seen a single time. Likely a read error: the CDR3 ends without its conserved phenylalanine or tryptophan. The chain recombines TRBV20-1 with TRBJ1-1, with D possibly being TRBD1 (5 bases). The germline CDR1 and CDR2 sequences are DFQATT and SNEGSKA (reference sequence). The V and J ends lost 4 bases and 3 bases respectively, with 12 bases between them. The CDR3 has 13 amino acids. Here the CDR3 DNA reads TGCAGTGCTAAGGAGGGGTCGGACACTGAAGCTTTCCTT. This encodes CSAKEGSDTEAFL.

Only a few counts were recorded for this clonotype. This chain joins TRBV29-1 and TRBJ1-1; 9 nucleotides align to TRBD1. V gave up 7 bases and J gave up 4 bases; unmatched junction bases: 10. This CDR3 has 14 amino acids. Per germline, CDR1 SQVTM and CDR2 ANQGSEA. The CDR3 DNA follows: TGCAGCGCCCGGGGTTCACAGGGGGCCACTGAAGCTTTCTTT. This gives the protein CSARGSQGATEAFF. The full variable domain, in which reference TRBV29-1 and TRBJ1-1 provide the parts outside the CDR3, is SAVISQKPSRDICQRGTSLTIQCQVDSQVTMMFWYRQQPGQSLTLIATANQGSEATYESGFVIDKFPISRPNLTFSTLTVSNMSPEDSSIYLCSARGSQGATEAFFGQGTRLTVV.

The chain carries TRBV7-9 and TRBJ2-7; possible D gene TRBD2, 6 bases. From germline, CDR1 is SEHNR and CDR2 FQNEAQ (reference sequence). The length of the CDR3 is 13 residues. V lost 8 bases, J lost 3 bases, and 14 bases lay in between. CDR3 in DNA: TGTGCCAGCGGGGGGAACGGTCTCTACGAGCAGTACTTC. This translates into CASGGNGLYEQYF.

This clonotype was counted between two and nine times. The V and J genes are TRBV7-6 and TRBJ1-5, with 8 bases lining up with TRBD1. V dropped 5 bases and J dropped 0; count of bases not matched to a gene: 15. Germline CDR1 and CDR2: SGHVS and FNYEAQ. The CDR3 sequence is 19 residues long. Here the CDR3 DNA reads TGTGCCAGCAGCCCAGCCGTAGGCGGGACAGGCTATAGCAATCAGCCCCAGCATTTT. Translating gives CASSPAVGGTGYSNQPQHF.